These 26 T cell receptor beta chains came from one sample sequenced in a study of blood T cell repertoires in COVID-19. Clones were sequenced by immunoSEQ multiplex PCR, and TCRdb holds only the in-frame ones, with some missing. Among roughly 150,000 clones listed, approximately 91% were seen once. Sample: peripheral blood. The receptors come from a man between 18 and 29 years old with COVID-19, enrolled during active disease.

The chain employs TRBV2 and TRBJ1-2; D might be TRBD1 (5 bases). This CDR3 contains 13 residues. Trimming shortened V by 7 bases and J by 6 bases, and 15 bases separated the two germline ends. Germline V gene data show CDR1 as SNHLY and CDR2 as FYNNEI. CDR3 amino acids: CASNQGTGDGYTF. CDR3 DNA sequence: TGTGCCAGCAACCAAGGGACGGGAGATGGCTACACCTTC. The variable domain in full, with the rest retrieved from reference TRBV2 and TRBJ1-2, is EPEVTQTPSHQVTQMGQEVILRCVPISNHLYFYWYRQILGQKVEFLVSFYNNEISEKSEIFDDQFSVERPDGSNFTLKIRSTKLEDSAMYFCASNQGTGDGYTFGSGTRLTVV.

The CDR3 sequence is CASSKGQGVRGRTYNEQFF. The DNA for the CDR3 is TGTGCCAGTAGTAAAGGACAGGGGGTAAGAGGTAGGACCTACAATGAGCAGTTCTTC. The rearrangement links TRBV19 to TRBJ2-1; 10 positions agree with TRBD1. This CDR3 is built from 19 residues. The J segment lost 2 bases and the V segment lost 4 bases, leaving 14 bases of the junction unmatched. Germline CDR1 is LNHDA and CDR2 is SQIVND (reference sequence). Full variable domain (remainder filled in from reference TRBV19 and TRBJ2-1): DGGITQSPKYLFRKEGQNVTLSCEQNLNHDAMYWYRQDPGQGLRLIYYSQIVNDFQKGDIAEGYSVSREKKESFPLTVTSAQKNPTAFYLCASSKGQGVRGRTYNEQFFGPGTRLTVL.

This chain uses TRBV6-6 with TRBJ2-1; D might be TRBD2 (6 bases). V was cut by 6 bases and J by 6 bases, with 18 bases left in between. Germline CDR1 reads MNHNY; CDR2 reads SVGAGI (reference sequence). There are 15 residues in the CDR3. The CDR3 coding sequence is TGTGCCAGCAGCCCCCTAGCGAGCATTTCCAATGAGCAGTTCTTC. It translates to CASSPLASISNEQFF.

The chain employs TRBV27 and TRBJ2-7; weak D call: TRBD1 (5 bases). With 1 base removed from V and 2 bases from J, the gap between germline ends came to 9 bases. The CDR3 runs to 14 residues. Germline-derived CDR1 and CDR2 are MNHEY and SMNVEV (reference sequence). CDR3 in amino acids: CASSLLGPTYEQYF. The CDR3 nucleotides are TGTGCCAGCAGTTTATTGGGGCCGACCTACGAGCAGTACTTC.

The rearrangement joins TRBV27 to TRBJ2-7; D remains unclear. V dropped 0 bases and J dropped 3 bases, with 9 bases sitting between them. Germline V gene data show CDR1 as MNHEY and CDR2 as SMNVEV (reference sequence). CDR3 size: 14 residues. CDR3 nucleotide sequence: TGTGCCAGCAGTTTATCCCGCTCGGGCTACGAGCAGTACTTC. As protein: CASSLSRSGYEQYF.

This chain uses TRBV28 with TRBJ1-1, with a tentative D call TRBD1 (6 bases). The germline CDR1 and CDR2 sequences are MDHEN and SYDVKM. The CDR3 runs to 14 residues. The V end was cut by 6 bases, the J end by 4 bases, with 15 bases between. The CDR3 is CASSSFIGGTEAFF. The CDR3 DNA is TGTGCCAGCAGCTCCTTTATAGGGGGCACTGAAGCTTTCTTT.

The rearrangement uses TRBV12-3 or TRBV12-4 and TRBJ1-1; D call uncertain. The CDR3 covers 13 residues. The V end lost 3 bases, the J end lost 1 base, and 6 bases lay between the germline ends. Here the CDR3 DNA reads TGTGCCAGCAGTTTCGGAGGGAACACTGAAGCTTTCTTT. Protein product: CASSFGGNTEAFF.

This chain joins TRBV28 and TRBJ2-2, with unresolved D. Looked up from germline, CDR1 is MDHEN and CDR2 is SYDVKM. V was pared by 5 bases and J by 5 bases, with 12 bases between. CDR3 size: 14 residues. The CDR3 bases are TGTGCCAGCAGTCCAAATGAGGAGACCGGGGAGCTGTTTTTT. Protein product: CASSPNEETGELFF.

This chain connects TRBV28 to TRBJ2-3; a weak D match, TRBD2 (6 bases). The CDR3 has 18 amino acids. Trimming left V 2 bases short and J 0 bases short, with 18 bases between. Germline V lookup: CDR1 MDHEN, CDR2 SYDVKM. CDR3 residues: CASSLPIRRGLSTDTQYF. In nucleotides, the CDR3 is TGTGCCAGCAGTTTACCCATTCGCCGGGGACTCAGCACAGATACGCAGTATTTT.

The chain is built from TRBV18 and TRBJ1-6, with TRBD1 matching over 8 bases. This CDR3 region has 15 residues. With V trimmed by 3 bases and J by 5 bases, 3 bases remained unmatched. Germline loops: CDR1 KGHSH, CDR2 LQKENI. The CDR3 here is CASSPTTGDNSPLHF. Written as DNA, the CDR3 is TGTGCCAGCTCACCGACGACAGGGGATAATTCACCCCTCCACTTT.

This clone showed up just once. This sample also contains other DNA sequences that code for the same CDR3. V gene TRBV27 combines with J gene TRBJ1-3; D is unresolved. There are 14 residues in the CDR3. The V gene lost 2 bases and the J gene lost 2 bases, with 7 bases spanning the gap. Germline CDR1 reads MNHEY; CDR2 reads SMNVEV (reference sequence). The CDR3 region is CASSLGGAGNTIYF. In DNA, the CDR3 is TGTGCCAGCAGTTTAGGAGGAGCTGGAAACACCATATATTTT.

The J gene is TRBJ2-1, the V gene TRBV29-1; 8 nucleotides match TRBD2. CDR3 length: 11 amino acids. The trim removed 5 bases at V and 12 bases at J, leaving 6 bases unmatched. CDR1 is SQVTM and CDR2 is ANQGSEA in the germline V gene. For the CDR3, the DNA is TGCAGCGTTCGTCGGGAGGGCGGGCAGTTCTTC. This gives the protein CSVRREGGQFF.

CDR3 sequence: CASSRRDRSLHF. The CDR3, as DNA: TGTGCCAGCAGTAGAAGGGACAGATCCCTCCACTTT. J is TRBJ1-6 and V is TRBV28; 7 positions match TRBD1. The CDR3 sequence is 12 residues long. Germline trimming cut 5 bases from V and 14 bases from J; bases unmatched to any gene: 6. Germline CDR1 and CDR2: MDHEN and SYDVKM.

This chain links TRBV28 with TRBJ2-2; 10 nucleotides align to TRBD1. The CDR3 runs 16 residues. The germline V gene encodes CDR1 MDHEN and CDR2 SYDVKM. J lost 4 bases, V lost 6 bases, and 8 bases had no gene match. CDR3 DNA: TGTGCCAGCAGCCCGGACAGGGGGTTGGGCACCGGGGAGCTGTTTTTT. It codes for CASSPDRGLGTGELFF.

The chain is built from TRBV30 and TRBJ2-7; 10 bases match TRBD1. The V and J ends lost 5 bases and 2 bases, in that order; junction bases with no gene match: 6. Germline V gives CDR1 GTSNPN, CDR2 SVGIG (reference sequence). The length of the CDR3 is 14 residues. The CDR3 nucleotides read TGTGCCTGGCAGGGGGACAGGGGTACCTACGAGCAGTACTTC. Its translation is CAWQGDRGTYEQYF.

The chain uses TRBV5-1 and TRBJ1-5; 7 bases agree with TRBD1. CDR1 and CDR2 from the germline V gene are SGHRS and YFSETQ. The CDR3 spans 15 residues. Trimming removed 0 bases from V and 6 bases from J; junction bases left unmatched: 6. CDR3 residues: CASSLEGGAGQPQHF. For the CDR3, the DNA is TGCGCCAGCAGCTTGGAAGGGGGCGCGGGTCAGCCCCAGCATTTT.

The V call is TRBV11-2, the J call TRBJ2-7, with 10 bases matching TRBD1. The V gene end was trimmed by 3 bases and the J gene end by 4 bases; junction bases not matched to a gene: 9. There are 16 residues in the CDR3. Germline values: CDR1 SGHAT, CDR2 FQNNGV. CDR3 in amino acids: CASSFGTGVAGYEQYF. In DNA form, the CDR3 reads TGTGCCAGCAGCTTTGGGACAGGGGTGGCAGGATACGAGCAGTACTTC.

The V gene is TRBV30, the J gene TRBJ1-5; TRBD1 matches at 8 bases. V lost 0 bases and J lost 6; bases outside the gene matches: 4. There are 14 residues in the CDR3. Germline loops: CDR1 GTSNPN, CDR2 SVGIG (reference sequence). For the CDR3, the DNA is TGTGCCTGGAGTGTAGGACAGGGAGGTCAGCCCCAGCATTTT. It codes for CAWSVGQGGQPQHF.

The genes are TRBV18 and TRBJ1-5, with TRBD1 matching 10 bases. This CDR3 has 16 amino acids. Looked up from germline, CDR1 is KGHSH and CDR2 is LQKENI. Trimming cost V 5 bases and J 1 base; bases outside gene matches: 5. The CDR3 region has the DNA TGTGCCAGCTCATTTGACAGGGGGCAAAGCAATCAGCCCCAGCATTTT. It is translated as CASSFDRGQSNQPQHF.

The chain couples TRBV9 to TRBJ1-5; D remains ambiguous. The germline V gene encodes CDR1 SGDLS and CDR2 YYNGEE. The CDR3 length is 15 residues. V was clipped by 0 bases and J by 3 bases, with 10 bases between them. This chain's CDR3 is CASSVERGSNQPQHF. The CDR3 DNA reads TGTGCCAGCAGCGTAGAACGAGGATCCAATCAGCCCCAGCATTTT.

This chain joins TRBV27 and TRBJ1-3, with D possibly matching TRBD1 (5 bases). Germline V gives CDR1 MNHEY, CDR2 SMNVEV (reference sequence). The CDR3 contains 12 residues. V was cut by 10 bases and J by 8 bases, with 15 bases left in between. The CDR3 reads CATKSKGDTIYF. The CDR3 DNA is TGTGCCACCAAATCGAAAGGGGACACCATATATTTT.

The chain combines TRBV20-1 with TRBJ2-3; 7 nucleotides line up with TRBD1. Germline V gene lookup returns CDR1 DFQATT and CDR2 SNEGSKA (reference sequence). The CDR3 totals 15 residues. V dropped 4 bases and J dropped 0; count of bases not matched to a gene: 7. CDR3 sequence: CSATDRAESTDTQYF. CDR3 DNA: TGCAGTGCTACTGACAGGGCGGAGAGCACAGATACGCAGTATTTT.

The chain is built from TRBV5-6 and TRBJ1-2, with 7 bases that match TRBD1. V shed 2 bases and J 7 bases; nucleotides not matched to a gene: 11. This CDR3 spans 15 amino acids. Germline lookup yields CDR1 SGHDT and CDR2 YYEEEE. The CDR3 nucleotides are TGTGCCAGCAGCTTTAAGGGGGCCATTTCGGGTGGCTACACCTTC. This codes for CASSFKGAISGGYTF.

The CDR3 DNA reads TGCGCCAGCAGCTTGACGGGAGGGCGATCCTACAATGAGCAGTTCTTC. This gives the protein CASSLTGGRSYNEQFF. J is TRBJ2-1 and V is TRBV5-1, with 8 bases matching TRBD2. Germline V gives CDR1 SGHRS, CDR2 YFSETQ. Trimming cost V 1 base and J 1 base; bases outside gene matches: 4. The CDR3 contains 16 residues.

CDR3 protein: CAWSVRAYEQYF. The CDR3, as DNA: TGTGCCTGGAGTGTACGGGCCTACGAGCAGTACTTC. The chain has TRBV30 and TRBJ2-7; D remains ambiguous. Trimming took 0 bases from V and 2 from J, leaving 5 bases between them. Looked up from germline, CDR1 is GTSNPN and CDR2 is SVGIG (reference sequence). This CDR3 has 12 residues.

This clone has only a few counts. This chain connects TRBV7-9 to TRBJ1-2, with D maybe TRBD1 (5 bases). Per the germline V gene, CDR1 is SEHNR and CDR2 is FQNEAQ (reference sequence). The CDR3 is made up of 14 amino acids. The germline V and J ends were trimmed by 5 bases and 8 bases, with 18 bases remaining between them. CDR3 residues: CASSPLGGSDGYTF. As DNA, the CDR3 is TGTGCCAGCAGCCCCTTGGGGGGTAGTGACGGCTACACCTTC.